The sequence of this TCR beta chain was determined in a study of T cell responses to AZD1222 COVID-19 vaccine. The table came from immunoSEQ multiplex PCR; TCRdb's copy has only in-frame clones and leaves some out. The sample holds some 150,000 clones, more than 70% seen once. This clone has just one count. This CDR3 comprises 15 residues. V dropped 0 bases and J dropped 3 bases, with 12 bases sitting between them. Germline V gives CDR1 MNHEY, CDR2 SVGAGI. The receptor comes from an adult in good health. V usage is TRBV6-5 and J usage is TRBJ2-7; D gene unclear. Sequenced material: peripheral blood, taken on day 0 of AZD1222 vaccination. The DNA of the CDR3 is TGTGCCAGCAGTTACTCTCGAACACCAAACTACGAGCAGTACTTC. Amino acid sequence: CASSYSRTPNYEQYF.